This T cell receptor beta chain was retrieved from a study of Tregs in tolerant kidney transplant recipients. Study results and caveats: Expanding Tregs on activated donor B cells appeared to best identify donor-specific TCRbeta clones.

Sequenced by immunoSEQ multiplex PCR; TCRdb stores in-frame clones only, minus some. The sample carries around 61,000 clones, 83% recorded once. Unstimulated regulatory T cells (CD4+CD25+CD127-), CD4+CD25- non-regulatory cells, CD4 and CD8 cells were FACS-sorted from thawed PBMCs. Note on this clone: Its specificity is unknown.

What was sequenced was CD4+ T cells from blood. This clonotype was obtained from a human donor in good health.

The CDR3 here is CASSFGGETEAFF. In DNA, the CDR3 is TGCGCCAGCAGCTTCGGGGGGGAAACTGAAGCTTTCTTT. V is TRBV5-1 and J is TRBJ1-1; perhaps TRBD1 as D (5 bases). Deletions cut 2 bases from V and 5 bases from J, with 10 bases between. Germline-derived CDR1 and CDR2 are SGHRS and YFSETQ. This CDR3 comprises 13 residues.